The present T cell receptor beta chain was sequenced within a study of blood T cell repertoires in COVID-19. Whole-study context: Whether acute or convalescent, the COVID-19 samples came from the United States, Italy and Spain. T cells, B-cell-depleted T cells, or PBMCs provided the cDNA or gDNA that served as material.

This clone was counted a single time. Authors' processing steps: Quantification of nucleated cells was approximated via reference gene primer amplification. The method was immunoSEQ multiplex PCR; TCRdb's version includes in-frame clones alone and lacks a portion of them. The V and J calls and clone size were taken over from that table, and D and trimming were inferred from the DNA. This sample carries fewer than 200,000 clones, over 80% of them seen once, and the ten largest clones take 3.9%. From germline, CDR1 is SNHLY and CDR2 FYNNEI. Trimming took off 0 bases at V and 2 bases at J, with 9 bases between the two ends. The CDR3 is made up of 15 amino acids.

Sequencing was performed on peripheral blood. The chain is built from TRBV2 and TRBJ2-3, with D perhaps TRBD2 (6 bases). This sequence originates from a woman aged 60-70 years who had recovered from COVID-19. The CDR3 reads CASSEAGRSTDTQYF. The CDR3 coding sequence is TGTGCCAGCAGTGAAGCTGGGAGGTCCACAGATACGCAGTATTTT.